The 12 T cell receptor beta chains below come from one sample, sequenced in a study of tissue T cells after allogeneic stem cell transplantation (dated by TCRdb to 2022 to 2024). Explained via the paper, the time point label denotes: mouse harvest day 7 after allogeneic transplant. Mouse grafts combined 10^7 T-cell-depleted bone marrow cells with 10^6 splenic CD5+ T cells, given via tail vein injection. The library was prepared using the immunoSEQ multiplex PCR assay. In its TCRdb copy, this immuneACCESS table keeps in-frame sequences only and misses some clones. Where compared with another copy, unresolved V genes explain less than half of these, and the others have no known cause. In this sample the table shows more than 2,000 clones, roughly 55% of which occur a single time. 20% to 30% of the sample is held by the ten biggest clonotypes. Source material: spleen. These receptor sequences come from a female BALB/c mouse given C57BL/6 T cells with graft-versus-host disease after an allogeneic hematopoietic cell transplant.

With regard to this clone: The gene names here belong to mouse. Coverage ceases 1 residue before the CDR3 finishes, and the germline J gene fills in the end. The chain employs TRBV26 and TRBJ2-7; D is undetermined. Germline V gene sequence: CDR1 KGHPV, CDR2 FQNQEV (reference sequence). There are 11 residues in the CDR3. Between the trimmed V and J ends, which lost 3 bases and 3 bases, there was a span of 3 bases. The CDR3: CASSLGYEQYF. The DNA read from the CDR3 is TGTGCCAGCAGTCTCGGCTATGAACAGTAC.

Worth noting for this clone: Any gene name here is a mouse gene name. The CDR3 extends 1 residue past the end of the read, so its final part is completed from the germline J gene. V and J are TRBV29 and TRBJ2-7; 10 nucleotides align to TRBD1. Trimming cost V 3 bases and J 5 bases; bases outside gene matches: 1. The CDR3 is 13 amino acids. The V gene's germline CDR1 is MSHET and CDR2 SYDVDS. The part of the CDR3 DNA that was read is TGTGCTAGCAGTTTGGGGACAGGGGATGAACAGTAC. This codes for CASSLGTGDEQY. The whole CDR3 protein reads CASSLGTGDEQYF.

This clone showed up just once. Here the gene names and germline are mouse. The CDR3 spells CASSVYKNSDYTF. The sequenced CDR3 bases are TGTGCAAGCAGCGTATACAAAAACTCCGACTACACC. V and J are TRBV16 and TRBJ1-2, with no clear D. The missing CDR3 end, 1 residue past where the read stops, is filled in from the germline J gene. Germline lookup yields CDR1 SGHSA and CDR2 FRNQAP. With 5 bases removed from V and 1 base from J, the gap between germline ends came to 8 bases. The CDR3 is 13 residues long. Looking up the rest from reference TRBV16 and TRBJ1-2 gives the full variable domain: NAGVIQTPRHKVTGKGQEATLWCEPISGHSAVFWYRQTIVQGLEFLTYFRNQAPIDDSGMPKERFSAQMPNQSHSTLKIQSTQPQDSAVYLCASSVYKNSDYTFGSGTRLLVI.

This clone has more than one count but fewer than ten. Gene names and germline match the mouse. CDR3: CASSLVTAQAPLF. The CDR3 bases that were read are TGTGCCAGCAGCTTAGTGACAGCACAGGCTCCGCTT. The chain joins TRBV3 to TRBJ1-5, with a possible D match to TRBD1 (5 bases). The read finishes 1 residue shy of the CDR3 end, and the germline J gene is used to complete it. This CDR3 is 13 amino acids long. Per germline, CDR1 SNHLY and CDR2 FYNGKV (reference sequence). V lost 1 base and J lost 7, with 8 bases in between.

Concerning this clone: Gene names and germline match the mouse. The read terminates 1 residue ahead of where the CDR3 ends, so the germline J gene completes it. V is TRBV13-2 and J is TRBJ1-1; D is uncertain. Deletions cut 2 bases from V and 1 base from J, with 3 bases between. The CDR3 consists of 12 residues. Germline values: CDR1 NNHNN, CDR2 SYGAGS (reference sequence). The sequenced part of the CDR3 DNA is TGTGCCAGCGGTGACGGGAACACAGAAGTCTTC. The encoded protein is CASGDGNTEVF. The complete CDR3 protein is CASGDGNTEVFF.

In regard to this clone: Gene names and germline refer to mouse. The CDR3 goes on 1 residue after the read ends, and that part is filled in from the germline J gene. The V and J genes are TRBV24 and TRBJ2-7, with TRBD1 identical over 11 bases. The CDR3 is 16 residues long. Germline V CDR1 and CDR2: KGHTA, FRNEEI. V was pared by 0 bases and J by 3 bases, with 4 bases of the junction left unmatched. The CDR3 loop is CASSLYTGQGGYEQYF. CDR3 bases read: TGTGCCAGCAGTCTGTATACGGGACAGGGGGGCTATGAACAGTAC.

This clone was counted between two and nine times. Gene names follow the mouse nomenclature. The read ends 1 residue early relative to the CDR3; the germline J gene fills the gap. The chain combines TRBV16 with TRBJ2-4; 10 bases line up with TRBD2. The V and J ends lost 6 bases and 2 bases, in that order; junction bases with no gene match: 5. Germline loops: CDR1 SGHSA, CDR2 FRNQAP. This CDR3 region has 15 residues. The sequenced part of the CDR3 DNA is TGTGCAAGCAGTCCCGGGACTGGGGTTCAAAACACCTTGTAC. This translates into CASSPGTGVQNTLY. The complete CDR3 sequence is CASSPGTGVQNTLYF.

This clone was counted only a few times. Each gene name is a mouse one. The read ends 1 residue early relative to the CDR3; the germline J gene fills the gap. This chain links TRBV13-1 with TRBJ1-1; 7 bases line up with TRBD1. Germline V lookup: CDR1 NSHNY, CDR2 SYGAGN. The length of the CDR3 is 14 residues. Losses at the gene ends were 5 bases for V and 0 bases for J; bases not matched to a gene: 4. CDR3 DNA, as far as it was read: TGTGCCAGCAGGGCCGGGACAGCAAACACAGAAGTCTTC. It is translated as CASRAGTANTEVF. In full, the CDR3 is CASRAGTANTEVFF.

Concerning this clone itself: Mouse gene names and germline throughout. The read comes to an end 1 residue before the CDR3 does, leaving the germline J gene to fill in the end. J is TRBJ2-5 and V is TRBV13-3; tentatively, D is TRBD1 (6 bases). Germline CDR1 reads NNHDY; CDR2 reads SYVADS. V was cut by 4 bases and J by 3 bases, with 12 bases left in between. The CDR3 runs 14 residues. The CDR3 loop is CASSLRDKQDTQYF. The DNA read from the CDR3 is TGTGCCAGCAGTCTGAGGGACAAACAAGACACCCAGTAC.

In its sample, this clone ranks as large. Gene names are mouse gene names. Here the CDR3 reads CASSQDLQGRAEVFF. CDR3 DNA, as far as it was read: TGTGCCAGCAGCCAAGATCTCCAGGGGAGGGCAGAAGTCTTC. The chain recombines TRBV5 with TRBJ1-1, with D possibly being TRBD1 (6 bases). The read comes to an end 1 residue before the CDR3 does, leaving the germline J gene to fill in the end. This CDR3 spans 15 amino acids. Germline V gene data show CDR1 as LGHNA and CDR2 as YNLKQL (reference sequence). Trimming stripped 0 bases from V and 6 bases from J, with 14 bases between.

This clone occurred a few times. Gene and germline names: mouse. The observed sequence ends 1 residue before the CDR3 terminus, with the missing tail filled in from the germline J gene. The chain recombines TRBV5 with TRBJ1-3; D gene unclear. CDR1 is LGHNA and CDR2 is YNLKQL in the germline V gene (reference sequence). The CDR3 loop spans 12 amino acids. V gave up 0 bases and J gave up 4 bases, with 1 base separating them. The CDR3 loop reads CASSQEGNTLYF. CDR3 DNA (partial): TGTGCCAGCAGCCAAGAGGGAAATACGCTCTAT.

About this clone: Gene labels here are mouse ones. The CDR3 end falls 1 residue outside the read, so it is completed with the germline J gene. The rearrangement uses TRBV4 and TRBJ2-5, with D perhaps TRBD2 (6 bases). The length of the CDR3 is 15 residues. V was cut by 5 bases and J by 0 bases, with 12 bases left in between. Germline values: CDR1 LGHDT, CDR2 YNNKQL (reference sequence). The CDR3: CASSPLGLNQDTQYF. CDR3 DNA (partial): TGTGCCAGCAGCCCCCTGGGGCTTAACCAAGACACCCAGTAC.